This T cell receptor beta chain originates from a study of cytomegalovirus exposure and HLA in healthy donors (dated by TCRdb to 2016 to 2017). Concerning the study at large: The 670 or so repertoires of the first cohort and the 95 to 150 validation repertoires were produced on the same platform, according to a later analysis. The study aimed to test whether signatures of past pathogen exposure could be identified by cataloging public T cell receptors. A separate validation cohort of 100 to 150 different subjects was used in addition to the approximately 700-subject first cohort. To predict cytomegalovirus infection status, the study brought together high-throughput TCR immunosequencing, statistical association of individual TCRs with disease status, and machine learning. The paper's findings and limits, for the study overall: Three of the identified cytomegalovirus-associated TCR beta chains were confirmed in vitro to be specific for cytomegalovirus antigens. The classifier was reported to diagnose cytomegalovirus status with high specificity and sensitivity in both the original and validation cohorts. Across donors, most TCR sequences were observed very rarely, whereas some public TCRs were present in many individuals. A total of 150 or so TCR beta chains were listed by the study as associated with cytomegalovirus. According to the authors, the approach could potentially be generalized to other disease states and immunological phenotypes. The validation cohort had no HLA typing available for a later analysis, so co-occurrence within that cohort was assessed over all 130 or so repertoires. Subsequent analysis determined that TCRs grouped into clusters in the first cohort also showed a tendency toward co-occurrence across the 130 or so validation repertoires, and roughly 94% of cluster scores exceeded 0.

Worth noting for this clone: What antigen it recognizes has not been identified. No base quality values were provided; no much bigger clone lies one nucleotide off.

V trim: 0 bases; J trim: 5 bases; unmatched bases: 4. The CDR3 numbers 14 residues from cysteine through phenylalanine. Only CDR3 DNA is held: 42 bases, read in frame from base 1. The germline V gene (reference sequence) specifies GTSNPN as CDR1 and SVGIG as CDR2. Donors formed part of the validation cohort, which comprised about 120 subjects and was distinct from the first cohort of some 700 subjects. Libraries were prepared through the immunoSEQ multiplex PCR assay. In the source study's methods: A statistical classification framework was built to diagnose cytomegalovirus status from the catalog of TCR beta chain sequences. Sourced from immuneACCESS, this table was stored by TCRdb with only in-frame sequences that have V and J called. A share of the clones is absent; for the studies checked, an unresolved V gene accounts for under half, and the remainder has no known explanation. V, J and clone size are taken as reported in that table, and D and trimming were inferred from the DNA itself. The sample table shows 200,000 to 300,000 clones, and 90% are seen once. The top ten hold 3% to 3.5% of the sample.

Sequencing was performed on PBMCs. The chain employs TRBV30 and TRBJ2-7; the junction holds 10 bases that match TRBD2. This receptor was identified in a woman in her thirties in good health and CMV-seronegative. The CDR3 region: CAWSVLAGEDEQYF. The bases read TGTGCCTGGAGTGTTCTAGCGGGAGAAGACGAGCAGTACTTC.